In its sample, the clone carrying this T cell receptor beta chain was seen once. TCRdb passed the PCR reads through MiXCR, listing each CDR3 protein once. Found here are about 510,000 distinct CDR3 sequences, approximately 25% of them singletons; the top ten hold just over 0.75%. The sample belongs to a study of molecular identifiers for immune sequencing clone quantification. The V segment lost 2 bases and the J segment 2 bases; nucleotides outside the gene matches: 3. The CDR3 totals 15 residues. Germline V lookup: CDR1 SGDLS, CDR2 YYNGEE. This TCR was recovered from a human donor in good health. Some libraries in this study had Jurkat cell RNA spiked in. Sequenced input: naive CD8+ T cells from blood, with Jurkat cell RNA spiked in. Subset of the sample: FACS-sorted CD8+CD4-CCR7+CD45RA+ naive T cells. This chain joins TRBV9 and TRBJ2-3; TRBD2 aligns across 9 bases. The CDR3 sequence is CASSVGTSHTDTQYF. For the CDR3, the DNA is TGTGCCAGCAGCGTCGGGACTAGCCACACAGATACGCAGTATTTT.